The 6 T cell receptor beta chains below come from one sample, sequenced in a study of a mutant IDH1 vaccine in newly diagnosed glioma. These receptors are not linked to any known antigen. Method: immunoSEQ multiplex PCR; TCRdb's copy keeps in-frame clones and lacks some. The sample consists of roughly 44,000 clones, about 76% of them appearing once. Time point here: week 35, safety follow-up. It was 300 ug of mutant IDH1 20-mer peptide that made up each vaccine dose, given with topical imiquimod. The sequencing used PBMCs, collected from a glioma patient whose treatment included an IDH1 peptide vaccine. The receptors derive from a woman aged 35 to 49 with glioma. Some clones in this sample may be carry-over from other donors' samples.

The chain carries TRBV25-1 and TRBJ2-1, with 7 bases identical to TRBD2. Trimming at V came to 2 bases and at J to 7 bases, leaving 8 bases not matched to a gene. The CDR3 has 15 residues. Per germline, CDR1 MGHDK and CDR2 SYGVNS. This chain's CDR3 is CASSEPAGEGNEQFF. DNA for the CDR3: TGTGCCAGCAGTGAACCGGCTGGGGAGGGGAATGAGCAGTTCTTC.

The chain links TRBV7-9 to TRBJ2-7; 11 bases are shared with TRBD1. There are 14 residues in the CDR3. Germline V gene sequence: CDR1 SEHNR, CDR2 FQNEAQ (reference sequence). V lost 7 bases to trimming and J lost 3 bases; unmatched junction nucleotides: 5. CDR3 in DNA: TGTGCCAGCACAGAGGGACAGGGGGACTACGAGCAGTACTTC. This encodes CASTEGQGDYEQYF. Full variable domain (remainder filled in from reference TRBV7-9 and TRBJ2-7): DTGVSQNPRHKITKRGQNVTFRCDPISEHNRLYWYRQTLGQGPEFLTYFQNEAQLEKSRLLSDRFSAERPKGSFSTLEIQRTEQGDSAMYLCASTEGQGDYEQYFGPGTRLTVT.

The rearrangement uses TRBV6-5 and TRBJ2-1; 7 positions agree with TRBD1. Germline V CDR1 and CDR2: MNHEY, SVGAGI. The CDR3 runs 13 residues. V shed 5 bases, J shed 7 bases, and the junction held 5 bases outside the gene matches. The CDR3 DNA reads as TGTGCCAGCAGTCGACAGGGTATGAATGAGCAGTTCTTC. Translating it yields CASSRQGMNEQFF.

The rearrangement links TRBV6-5 to TRBJ1-6; no clear D. The CDR3 is made up of 15 amino acids. Trimming left V 2 bases short and J 2 bases short, with 7 bases between. CDR1 is MNHEY, CDR2 SVGAGI, per germline. DNA for the CDR3: TGTGCCAGCAGTTACGGAGGCGCCTATAATTCACCCCTCCACTTT. Translation: CASSYGGAYNSPLHF.

This clone was detected only a few times. This rearrangement joins TRBV27 to TRBJ1-1; D unresolved. V was shortened by 5 bases and J by 2 bases, with 12 bases between the two germline ends. CDR3 size: 14 residues. Germline V gives CDR1 MNHEY, CDR2 SMNVEV (reference sequence). The CDR3 nucleotides are TGTGCCAGCAGTCCTTTGGGCGTAAACACTGAAGCTTTCTTT. Amino acid sequence: CASSPLGVNTEAFF.

The chain carries TRBV7-2 and TRBJ2-2; D is unresolved. The germline gives CDR1 SGHTA, CDR2 FQGNSA. V lost 3 bases and J 7 bases, leaving 6 bases between the germline ends. The CDR3 totals 12 residues. CDR3 bases: TGTGCCAGCAGCTTGCTCGTCGGGGAGCTGTTTTTT. Translated, it gives CASSLLVGELFF. The complete variable domain, with remaining parts taken from reference TRBV7-2 and TRBJ2-2, reads GAGVSQSPSNKVTEKGKDVELRCDPISGHTALYWYRQSLGQGLEFLIYFQGNSAPDKSGLPSDRFSAERTGGSVSTLTIQRTQQEDSAVYLCASSLLVGELFFGEGSRLTVL.